The table lists the clone carrying this T cell receptor (beta chain) with a few counts. The antigen remains unidentified. V was trimmed by 5 bases and J by 4 bases, leaving 18 bases between them. This CDR3 has 17 amino acids. Germline-derived CDR1 and CDR2 are MNHEY and SMNVEV (reference sequence). The sample is drawn from a study of T cells after yellow fever vaccination. The 5'RACE template-switching step produced TCR cDNA and added a universal primer site and UMIs. TCRdb reprocessed the 5' RACE reads via MiXCR and lists one record per CDR3 protein. The table shows 450,000 to 550,000 distinct CDR3 sequences, with around a fifth occurring only once. Overall study findings and caveats: Some clonotypes, a small share, were shared between CD4 and CD8 compartments. Within FACS-sorted repertoires, abundant clonotypes contaminating from the bulk population could be present. Re-detected after boosting: most primary clones, 96% of CD4 and about 89% of CD8.

The material sequenced was PBMCs, taken roughly 20 days after the first yellow fever vaccination. The chain is built from TRBV27 and TRBJ1-6; D not resolved. This clonotype was sampled from a man aged 18 to 29 who received the YFV17D yellow fever vaccine. The CDR3 DNA sequence: TGTGCCAGCAGTGGTACTTGGGGAGGGCGTTATAATTCACCCCTCCACTTT. This translates into CASSGTWGGRYNSPLHF.